The 28 T cell receptor beta chains listed next were all sequenced from one sample in a study of T-cell reconstitution after alpha-beta-depleted transplantation in children. Researchers prepared the TCRbeta library using unique molecular identifiers, the study reports. Each CDR3 protein is one row after TCRdb ran MiXCR on the PCR reads. In the table there are around 600,000 distinct CDR3 sequences, roughly 17% of which are singletons. The starting material was PBMCs from the stem cell graft donor, obtained from the stem cell graft. The receptors here all came from a human donor who donated a stem cell graft to a child with acute myeloid leukemia.

There are many counts of this clonotype. The chain carries TRBV12-3 or TRBV12-4 and TRBJ1-5; the match to TRBD1 covers 9 bases. V dropped 6 bases and J dropped 1; count of bases not matched to a gene: 4. The CDR3 length is 15 residues. CDR3 in amino acids: CASSRGTGSNQPQHF. The CDR3 nucleotides are TGTGCCAGCAGCAGGGGGACAGGGAGCAATCAGCCCCAGCATTTT.

This chain joins TRBV5-1 and TRBJ1-1; D unclear. V was clipped by 4 bases and J by 2 bases, with 12 bases between them. The germline V gene has CDR1 SGHRS and CDR2 YFSETQ. The CDR3 totals 14 residues. CDR3 sequence reads: CASSPGGINTEAFF. CDR3 coding DNA: TGCGCCAGCAGCCCCGGTGGAATCAACACTGAAGCTTTCTTT.

The rearrangement uses TRBV27 and TRBJ2-1; TRBD2 matches at 8 bases. There are 16 residues in the CDR3. Germline V gene sequence: CDR1 MNHEY, CDR2 SMNVEV (reference sequence). With V trimmed by 4 bases and J by 9 bases, 14 bases remained unmatched. The CDR3 protein is CASSSTRGGFNGEQFF. As DNA, the CDR3 is TGTGCCAGCAGTTCCACCCGGGGGGGATTTAACGGTGAGCAGTTCTTC.

This clonotype was observed many times. The chain has TRBV20-1 and TRBJ2-7; D may match TRBD1 or TRBD2 (5 bases each). CDR3 length: 14 amino acids. In germline, CDR1 is DFQATT, CDR2 SNEGSKA (reference sequence). The V end lost 0 bases, the J end lost 5 bases, and 14 bases lay between the germline ends. CDR3 protein: CSAREFGDAHEQYF. The CDR3, as DNA: TGCAGTGCTAGAGAGTTCGGGGACGCACACGAGCAGTACTTC.

This clonotype was found many times. The chain has TRBV6-5 and TRBJ1-1, with D uncertain. The CDR3 has 15 residues. Trimming cost V 3 bases and J 0 bases, with 11 bases left between them. CDR1 is MNHEY and CDR2 is SVGAGI in the germline V gene. The DNA of the CDR3 is TGTGCCAGCAGTTATTACCCCCGATTGAACACTGAAGCTTTCTTT. Amino acids: CASSYYPRLNTEAFF.

The sample holds many counts of this clonotype. The chain employs TRBV9 and TRBJ2-7, with D possibly TRBD2 on 6 matching bases. The CDR3 runs to 16 residues. V lost 2 bases and J lost 0, with 15 bases in between. CDR1 and CDR2 (germline): SGDLS, YYNGEE. The CDR3 DNA is TGTGCCAGCAGCGTGACCGGGACTTTCAGCTCCTACGAGCAGTACTTC. As protein: CASSVTGTFSSYEQYF.

The genes are TRBV27 and TRBJ2-4; 7 nucleotides line up with TRBD1. The J segment lost 8 bases and the V segment lost 6 bases, leaving 7 bases of the junction unmatched. Germline V gene data show CDR1 as MNHEY and CDR2 as SMNVEV (reference sequence). The CDR3 totals 13 residues. In DNA form, the CDR3 reads TGTGCCAGCAGGAAGACAGGGTTGGACATTCAGTACTTC. It encodes CASRKTGLDIQYF.

This clonotype was detected ten times or more. The rearrangement links TRBV29-1 to TRBJ2-7; D is perhaps TRBD1 (5 bases). Per the germline V gene, CDR1 is SQVTM and CDR2 is ANQGSEA. This CDR3 is 14 amino acids long. The V end was cut by 4 bases, the J end by 2 bases, with 15 bases between. CDR3 sequence (DNA): TGCAGCGTTGTCCCATCAGGGTTTCCCTACGAGCAGTACGTC. This sequence encodes CSVVPSGFPYEQYV.

This chain uses TRBV7-2 with TRBJ2-7, with D unclear. The CDR3 sequence is 13 residues long. Looked up from germline, CDR1 is SGHTA and CDR2 is FQGNSA. V lost 2 bases and J 2 bases, leaving 7 bases between the germline ends. The CDR3 here is CASSLNSPYEQYF. In DNA, the CDR3 is TGTGCCAGCAGCTTAAACAGTCCCTACGAGCAGTACTTC.

This clonotype was picked up a small number of times. The chain uses TRBV7-9 and TRBJ1-4; D ambiguous. The V gene's germline CDR1 is SEHNR and CDR2 FQNEAQ (reference sequence). The CDR3 consists of 12 residues. The V gene lost 2 bases and the J gene lost 6 bases, with 4 bases spanning the gap. DNA for the CDR3: TGTGCCAGCAGCTTAAGGGATGAAAAACTGTTTTTT. Translating gives CASSLRDEKLFF.

This clonotype was seen at least ten times. The chain has TRBV6-2 or TRBV6-3 and TRBJ2-7; D is perhaps TRBD1 (6 bases). Germline lookup yields CDR1 MNHEY and CDR2 SVGEGT. Trimming removed 2 bases at V and 3 bases at J, with 14 bases between. The CDR3 totals 15 residues. In DNA form, the CDR3 reads TGTGCCAGCAGTTACGGTCCCCGGACAGTCTACGAGCAGTACGTC. Translated, it gives CASSYGPRTVYEQYV.

The gene calls are TRBV5-5 and TRBJ1-1; 8 positions agree with TRBD1. V dropped 4 bases and J dropped 4; count of bases not matched to a gene: 9. Germline-derived CDR1 and CDR2 are SGHKS and YYEKEE (reference sequence). CDR3 length equals 15 residues. The CDR3 nucleotides read TGTGCCAGCAGCATTTCAGGGGGCACGGGCACTGAAGCTTTCTTT. It is translated as CASSISGGTGTEAFF. The complete variable domain, with remaining parts taken from reference TRBV5-5 and TRBJ1-1, reads DAGVTQSPTHLIKTRGQQVTLRCSPISGHKSVSWYQQVLGQGPQFIFQYYEKEERGRGNFPDRFSARQFPNYSSELNVNALLLGDSALYLCASSISGGTGTEAFFGQGTRLTVV.

The gene calls are TRBV10-1 and TRBJ1-1; D unresolved. The CDR3 loop spans 20 amino acids. Looked up from germline, CDR1 is WNHNN and CDR2 is SYGVQD (reference sequence). V was clipped by 3 bases and J by 4 bases, with 30 bases between them. The CDR3 spells CASSDGVKSKPVGPSTEAFF. The CDR3 DNA reads TGCGCCAGCAGTGATGGGGTGAAGTCAAAGCCCGTAGGTCCGAGCACTGAAGCTTTCTTT.

The chain links TRBV4-3 to TRBJ2-7, with 9 bases aligning to TRBD1. With 1 base clipped from V and 3 bases from J, the junction kept 7 bases outside the gene matches. CDR1 and CDR2 (germline): LGHNA, YSLEER. This CDR3 has 16 amino acids. The CDR3 nucleotides read TGCGCCAGCAGCCAAGCCCGGGACAGGGAGATCTACGAGCAGTACTTC. Translation: CASSQARDREIYEQYF.

This clonotype has a count of ten or more. This chain connects TRBV9 to TRBJ2-1; D ambiguous. CDR1 SGDLS and CDR2 YYNGEE come from the germline V gene. Trimming cost V 4 bases and J 8 bases, with 19 bases left between them. The CDR3 runs 15 residues. Written as DNA, the CDR3 is TGTGCCAGCAGCCCCTGGGTGTCGGCGATGGATGAGCAGTTCTTC. Its translation: CASSPWVSAMDEQFF.

The chain joins TRBV21-1 to TRBJ2-3. TRBV21-1 corresponds to a pseudogene. The CDR3 is 12 residues long. The CDR3 region has the DNA TGTGCCAGCAGCAAGCTTGTAGATACGCAGTATTTT. This codes for CASSKLVDTQYF.

This clonotype was observed a handful of times. This chain joins TRBV6-1 and TRBJ2-1; 10 bases align to TRBD2. There are 14 residues in the CDR3. Germline V gene sequence: CDR1 MNHNS, CDR2 SASEGT. V lost 6 bases, J lost 7 bases, and 6 bases stayed unmatched. The CDR3 DNA is TGTGCCAGCAGCGTAGCGGGGGGTGGAAATGAGCAGTTCTTC. It translates to CASSVAGGGNEQFF.

This clonotype was counted between two and nine times. This chain uses TRBV5-1 with TRBJ2-2; D is ambiguous. The CDR3 has 15 residues. The V gene lost 2 bases and the J gene lost 0 bases, with 8 bases spanning the gap. The V gene's germline CDR1 is SGHRS and CDR2 YFSETQ. Here the CDR3 DNA reads TGCGCCAGCAGCTTAACATATACGAACACCGGGGAGCTGTTTTTT. Protein sequence: CASSLTYTNTGELFF.

The genes are TRBV11-2 and TRBJ2-7, with a weak D call TRBD1 (6 bases). Germline V CDR1 and CDR2: SGHAT, FQNNGV. Between the trimmed V and J ends, which lost 3 bases and 5 bases, there was a span of 8 bases. The CDR3 runs to 12 residues. The chain's CDR3 is CASSFRGDEQYV. CDR3 sequence (DNA): TGTGCCAGCAGCTTCAGGGGAGACGAGCAGTACGTC.

This clonotype was counted a few times. V usage is TRBV7-2 and J usage is TRBJ2-2; D might be TRBD1 (6 bases). CDR1 SGHTA and CDR2 FQGNSA come from the germline V gene. This CDR3 is built from 13 residues. V lost 5 bases and J 6 bases, leaving 10 bases between the germline ends. In DNA, the CDR3 is TGTGCCAGCAGCAACCGACAGGCCGGGGAGCTGTTTTTT. It is translated as CASSNRQAGELFF.

This clonotype was counted at least ten times. CDR3 nucleotides: TGCAGCGTTGCGGGGATTTTGGACCTACACATGAACACTGAAGCTTTCTTT. It encodes CSVAGILDLHMNTEAFF. The chain combines TRBV29-1 with TRBJ1-1; D is unresolved. The V end was cut by 4 bases, the J end by 0 bases, with 21 bases between. Germline CDR1 is SQVTM and CDR2 is ANQGSEA. The CDR3 length is 17 residues. The entire variable domain, with the rest obtained from reference TRBV29-1 and TRBJ1-1, is as follows: SAVISQKPSRDICQRGTSLTIQCQVDSQVTMMFWYRQQPGQSLTLIATANQGSEATYESGFVIDKFPISRPNLTFSTLTVSNMSPEDSSIYLCSVAGILDLHMNTEAFFGQGTRLTVV.

This clonotype was seen more than once but under ten times. The chain links TRBV13 to TRBJ2-6; D possibly uses TRBD1 or TRBD2 (5 bases each). The CDR3 covers 18 residues. Germline V gene lookup returns CDR1 PRHDT and CDR2 FYEKMQ (reference sequence). Trimming pared 4 bases from V and 6 bases from J, leaving 22 bases between. The CDR3 protein is CASSSPEGDGSKANVLTF. CDR3 DNA: TGTGCCAGCAGCTCCCCCGAAGGGGACGGGTCTAAGGCCAACGTCCTGACTTTC.

This clonotype was seen many times. This chain links TRBV5-6 with TRBJ2-1; the D gene is possibly TRBD1 (5 bases). Germline CDR1 reads SGHDT; CDR2 reads YYEEEE. CDR3 length: 15 residues. V was shortened by 4 bases and J by 2 bases, with 13 bases between the two germline ends. CDR3 in amino acids: CASSLSTGAYNEQFF. In DNA, the CDR3 is TGTGCCAGCAGCCTATCAACAGGAGCCTACAATGAGCAGTTCTTC.

This clonotype appeared a single time. This may arise from a read error, as a much more abundant clone is one base away. Because the CDR3 is missing its conserved closing phenylalanine or tryptophan, this is likely a read error. The chain uses TRBV20-1 and TRBJ2-1; tentatively, D is TRBD1 (6 bases). The CDR3 runs to 15 residues. V was clipped by 4 bases and J by 0 bases, with 13 bases between them. Germline CDR1 is DFQATT and CDR2 is SNEGSKA (reference sequence). Written as DNA, the CDR3 is TGCAGTGCTACACCATTCAGGGGCTCCTACAATGAGCAGTTCTGC. Translation gives CSATPFRGSYNEQFC.

This clonotype was counted only a few times. The V call is TRBV5-1, the J call TRBJ1-6, with TRBD1 as a possible D gene (6 bases). Germline lookup yields CDR1 SGHRS and CDR2 YFSETQ. Trimming shortened V by 1 base and J by 8 bases, and 13 bases separated the two germline ends. This CDR3 contains 15 residues. CDR3 nucleotides: TGCGCCAGCAGCTTGTGGGGGCAGGTGGATTCACCCCTCCACTTT. Encoded protein: CASSLWGQVDSPLHF.

This clonotype was observed at least ten times. CDR3 in amino acids: CASSAGGNEQYF. CDR3 coding DNA: TGTGCCAGCAGCGCCGGCGGCAACGAGCAGTACTTC. V usage is TRBV9 and J usage is TRBJ2-7, with no clear D. CDR1 is SGDLS and CDR2 is YYNGEE in the germline V gene. The CDR3 runs to 12 residues. V was cut by 3 bases and J by 5 bases, with 9 bases left in between.

The V call is TRBV7-2, the J call TRBJ1-4, with a weak D call TRBD1 (6 bases). From germline, CDR1 is SGHTA and CDR2 FQGNSA. The V end lost 1 base, the J end lost 10 bases, and 13 bases lay between the germline ends. This CDR3 contains 14 residues. This chain's CDR3 is CASSLEGGQGKLFF. CDR3 DNA sequence: TGTGCCAGCAGCTTAGAGGGGGGTCAAGGAAAACTGTTTTTT.

This clonotype came up a few times. This rearrangement joins TRBV20-1 to TRBJ1-4; the D gene is possibly TRBD1 (5 bases). Germline values: CDR1 DFQATT, CDR2 SNEGSKA (reference sequence). CDR3 length: 14 amino acids. Trimming took 3 bases from V and 5 from J, leaving 13 bases between them. CDR3 DNA sequence: TGCAGTGCTAGCCAGGGTCACCTGAATGAAAAACTGTTTTTT. It is translated as CSASQGHLNEKLFF.